A single TCR beta chain is shown here with its context. What it binds is unknown. Trimming cost V 0 bases and J 5 bases; bases outside gene matches: 5. There are 15 residues in the CDR3. Germline values: CDR1 SGHAT, CDR2 FQNNGV. PBMCs provided sorted CD4+ and CD8+ T cells. The data stem from a study of CD8+ T cells in alopecia areata. Across the study: The tofacitinib course ran for 6 to 18 months and was followed by 6 months off drug. Study results and caveats: Normal skin contains resident alphabeta T cells, and these are also sequenced in scalp samples. Higher clonality was seen in lesional scalp than in normal scalp, especially in alopecia totalis/universalis.

In each case, RNA was isolated and then reverse transcribed into cDNA as the sequencing template. Only in-frame clones appear in the TCRdb table, and some are missing; sequencing was by immunoSEQ multiplex PCR. The sample lists 150,000 or so clones; 80% to 90% were seen once. Sequencing used CD8+ T cells sorted from blood, obtained at week 0. The receptor comes from a human donor with alopecia areata. This chain uses TRBV11-2 with TRBJ2-5; 8 bases map to TRBD2. CDR3 nucleotide sequence: TGTGCCAGCAGCTTAGATATTAGCGGGATGGAGACCCAGTACTTC. This translates into CASSLDISGMETQYF.